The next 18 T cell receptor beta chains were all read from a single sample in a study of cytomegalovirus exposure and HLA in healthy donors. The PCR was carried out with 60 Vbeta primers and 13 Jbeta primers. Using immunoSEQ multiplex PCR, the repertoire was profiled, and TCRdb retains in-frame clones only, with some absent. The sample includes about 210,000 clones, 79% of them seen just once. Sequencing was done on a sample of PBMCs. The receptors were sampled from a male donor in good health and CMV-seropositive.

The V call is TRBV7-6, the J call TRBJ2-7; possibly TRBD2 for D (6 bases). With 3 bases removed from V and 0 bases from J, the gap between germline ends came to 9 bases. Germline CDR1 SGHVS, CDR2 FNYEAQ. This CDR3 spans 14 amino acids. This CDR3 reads CASSFAGSSYEQYF. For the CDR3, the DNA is TGTGCCAGCAGCTTTGCGGGATCCTCCTACGAGCAGTACTTC. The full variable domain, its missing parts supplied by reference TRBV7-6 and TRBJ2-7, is GAGVSQSPRYKVTKRGQDVALRCDPISGHVSLYWYRQALGQGPEFLTYFNYEAQQDKSGLPNDRFSAERPEGSISTLTIQRTEQRDSAMYRCASSFAGSSYEQYFGPGTRLTVT.

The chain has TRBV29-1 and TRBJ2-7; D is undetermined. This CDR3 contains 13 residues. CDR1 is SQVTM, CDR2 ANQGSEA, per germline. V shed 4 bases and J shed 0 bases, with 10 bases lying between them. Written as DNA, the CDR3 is TGCAGCGTTGCTAGTTGGAGCTCCTACGAGCAGTACTTC. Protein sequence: CSVASWSSYEQYF.

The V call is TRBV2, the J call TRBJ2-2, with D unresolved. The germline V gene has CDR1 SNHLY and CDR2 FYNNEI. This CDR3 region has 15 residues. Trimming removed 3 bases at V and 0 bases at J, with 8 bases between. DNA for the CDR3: TGTGCCAGCAGTGAGGTATCGGCGAACACCGGGGAGCTGTTTTTT. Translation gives CASSEVSANTGELFF.

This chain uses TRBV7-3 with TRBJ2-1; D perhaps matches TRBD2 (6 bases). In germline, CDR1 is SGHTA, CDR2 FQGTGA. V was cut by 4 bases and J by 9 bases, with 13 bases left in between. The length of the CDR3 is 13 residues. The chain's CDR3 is CASSSREYGEQFF. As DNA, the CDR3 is TGTGCCAGCAGCTCCCGGGAGTACGGTGAGCAGTTCTTC.

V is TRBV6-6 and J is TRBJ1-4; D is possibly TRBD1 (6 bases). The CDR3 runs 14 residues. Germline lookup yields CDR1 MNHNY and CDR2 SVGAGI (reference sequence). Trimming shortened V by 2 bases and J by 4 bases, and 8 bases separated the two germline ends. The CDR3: CASSYGRGNEKLFF. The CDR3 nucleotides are TGTGCCAGCAGTTACGGCAGGGGTAATGAAAAACTGTTTTTT.

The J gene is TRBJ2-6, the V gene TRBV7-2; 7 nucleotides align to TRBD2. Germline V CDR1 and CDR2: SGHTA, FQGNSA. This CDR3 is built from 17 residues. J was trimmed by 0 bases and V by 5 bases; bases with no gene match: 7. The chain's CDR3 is CASSTGRRSSGANVLTF. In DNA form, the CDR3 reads TGTGCCAGCAGCACCGGGAGGAGATCCTCTGGGGCCAACGTCCTGACTTTC.

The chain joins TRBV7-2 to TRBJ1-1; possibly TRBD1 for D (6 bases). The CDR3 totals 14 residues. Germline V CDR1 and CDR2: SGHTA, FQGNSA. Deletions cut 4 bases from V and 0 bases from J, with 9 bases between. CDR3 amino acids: CASSYRDLNTEAFF. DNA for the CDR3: TGTGCCAGCAGCTACAGGGACCTGAACACTGAAGCTTTCTTT.

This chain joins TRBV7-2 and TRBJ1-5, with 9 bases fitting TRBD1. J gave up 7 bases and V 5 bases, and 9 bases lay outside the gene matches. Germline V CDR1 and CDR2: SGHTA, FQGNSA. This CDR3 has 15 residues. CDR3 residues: CASSGGQGLIQPQHF. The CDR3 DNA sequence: TGTGCCAGCAGCGGAGGACAGGGGTTGATACAGCCCCAGCATTTT.

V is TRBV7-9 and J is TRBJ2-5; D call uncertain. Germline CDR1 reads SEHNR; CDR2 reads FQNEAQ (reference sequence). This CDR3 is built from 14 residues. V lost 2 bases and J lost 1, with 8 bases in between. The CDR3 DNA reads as TGTGCCAGCAGCTTAACCTACCCCCAAGAGACCCAGTACTTC. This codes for CASSLTYPQETQYF.

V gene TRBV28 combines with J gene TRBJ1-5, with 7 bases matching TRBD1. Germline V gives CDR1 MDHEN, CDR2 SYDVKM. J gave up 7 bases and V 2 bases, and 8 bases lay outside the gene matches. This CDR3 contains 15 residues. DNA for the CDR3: TGTGCCAGCAGTTTACCAGGGGGAACGGGACAGCCCCAGCATTTT. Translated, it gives CASSLPGGTGQPQHF.

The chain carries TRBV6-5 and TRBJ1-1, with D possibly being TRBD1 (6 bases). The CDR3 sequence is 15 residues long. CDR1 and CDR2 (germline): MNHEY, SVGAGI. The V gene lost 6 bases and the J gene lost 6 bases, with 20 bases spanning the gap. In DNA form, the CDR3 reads TGTGCCAGCAGCCGGGCTAGGGGGATTGGCTCTGAAGCTTTCTTT. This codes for CASSRARGIGSEAFF.

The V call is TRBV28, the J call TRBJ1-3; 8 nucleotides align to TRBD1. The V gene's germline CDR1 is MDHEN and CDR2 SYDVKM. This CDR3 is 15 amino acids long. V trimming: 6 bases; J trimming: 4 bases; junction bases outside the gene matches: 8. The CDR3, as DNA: TGTGCCAGCAGAGGCGGACAGGGAGGCGGAAACACCATATATTTT. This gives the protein CASRGGQGGGNTIYF.

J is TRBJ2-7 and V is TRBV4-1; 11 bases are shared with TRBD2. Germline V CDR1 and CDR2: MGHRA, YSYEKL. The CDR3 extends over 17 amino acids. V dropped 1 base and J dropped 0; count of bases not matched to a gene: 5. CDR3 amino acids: CASSQVTSGIYSYEQYF. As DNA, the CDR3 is TGCGCCAGCAGCCAAGTGACTAGCGGGATATACTCCTACGAGCAGTACTTC.

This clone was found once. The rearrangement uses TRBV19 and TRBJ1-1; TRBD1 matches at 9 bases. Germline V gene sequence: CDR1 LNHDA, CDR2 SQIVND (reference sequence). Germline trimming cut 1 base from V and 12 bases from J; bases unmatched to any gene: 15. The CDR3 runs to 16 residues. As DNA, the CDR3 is TGTGCCAGTAGTATAGCCGATTTGGGGACAGGGAGTCATCCTTTCTTT. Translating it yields CASSIADLGTGSHPFF.

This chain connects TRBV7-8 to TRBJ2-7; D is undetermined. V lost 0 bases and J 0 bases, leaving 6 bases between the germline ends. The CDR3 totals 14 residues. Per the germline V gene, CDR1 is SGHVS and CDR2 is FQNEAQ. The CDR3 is CASSLAASSYEQYF. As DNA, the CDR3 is TGTGCCAGCAGCTTAGCGGCTAGCTCCTACGAGCAGTACTTC.

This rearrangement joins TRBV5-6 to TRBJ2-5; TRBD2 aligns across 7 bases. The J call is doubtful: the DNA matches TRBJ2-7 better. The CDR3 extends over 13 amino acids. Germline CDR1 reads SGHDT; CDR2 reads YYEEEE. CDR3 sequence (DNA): TGTGCCAGCAACGTGGGGACTACCTACGAGCAGTACTTC. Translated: CASNVGTTYEQYF.

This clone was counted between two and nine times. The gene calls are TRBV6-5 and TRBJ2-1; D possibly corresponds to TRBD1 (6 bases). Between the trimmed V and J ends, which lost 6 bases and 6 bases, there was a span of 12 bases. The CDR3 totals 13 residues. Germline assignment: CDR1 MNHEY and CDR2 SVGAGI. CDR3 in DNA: TGTGCCAGCAGCCTCATAGGGGGCAATGAGCAGTTCTTC. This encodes CASSLIGGNEQFF.

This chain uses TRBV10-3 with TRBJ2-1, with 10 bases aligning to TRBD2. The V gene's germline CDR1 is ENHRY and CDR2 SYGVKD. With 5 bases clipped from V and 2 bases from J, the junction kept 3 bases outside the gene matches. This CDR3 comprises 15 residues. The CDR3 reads CAISRTSGTYNEQFF. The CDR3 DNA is TGTGCCATCAGTCGGACTAGCGGAACCTACAATGAGCAGTTCTTC.